Below, 5 T cell receptor beta chains from the same sample are listed, as sequenced in a study of blood T cell repertoires in COVID-19. Data came from immunoSEQ multiplex PCR; TCRdb stores just in-frame clones and leaves some out. The sample consists of about 16,000 clones, 85% to 90% of them appearing once. Sequencing was carried out using peripheral blood. Source of these receptors: a human donor in a cohort sampled during active COVID-19.

The gene calls are TRBV28 and TRBJ2-1; D is unresolved. Trimming removed 2 bases at V and 10 bases at J, with 6 bases between. The CDR3 consists of 11 residues. From germline, CDR1 is MDHEN and CDR2 SYDVKM. The CDR3 here is CASSLRREQFF. The DNA for the CDR3 is TGTGCCAGCAGTTTAAGGAGAGAGCAGTTCTTC.

A remark on this clone: Compared with germline, one end of the junction differs, possibly owing to a read error. The rearrangement joins TRBV7-7 to TRBJ2-7, with 9 bases fitting TRBD2. This CDR3 has 16 residues. Germline values: CDR1 SSHAT, CDR2 FNYEAQ (reference sequence). The CDR3 DNA reads as TGTGCTAGCAGCTTAACCTCAGGCGGGGGGGTTTCCGAGCAGTACTTC. It yields the protein CASSLTSGGGVSEQYF.

The chain joins TRBV27 to TRBJ2-7; TRBD2 might be the D (6 bases). Trimming stripped 5 bases from V and 3 bases from J, with 14 bases between. The CDR3 has 14 amino acids. Germline values: CDR1 MNHEY, CDR2 SMNVEV (reference sequence). CDR3 nucleotides: TGTGCCAGCAGTCGGGACGGGGGATTCTACGAGCAGTACTTC. Its translation is CASSRDGGFYEQYF.

In its sample, this clone was seen a few times. The rearrangement uses TRBV5-8 and TRBJ1-5; 8 positions agree with TRBD1. V dropped 4 bases and J dropped 4; count of bases not matched to a gene: 7. The CDR3 consists of 15 residues. From germline, CDR1 is SGHTS and CDR2 YDEGEE. The CDR3 nucleotides read TGTGCCAGCAGCATAACCCAGGGGGCGAATCAGCCCCAGCATTTT. Residues: CASSITQGANQPQHF.

The chain recombines TRBV5-1 with TRBJ2-1, with 10 positions matching TRBD2. This CDR3 is built from 15 residues. With V trimmed by 2 bases and J by 9 bases, 8 bases remained unmatched. Per the germline V gene, CDR1 is SGHRS and CDR2 is YFSETQ. The CDR3 sequence is CASSLTSGAGGEQFF. CDR3 nucleotides: TGCGCCAGCAGCTTAACTAGCGGGGCTGGGGGTGAGCAGTTCTTC. The whole variable domain, filled in from reference TRBV5-1 and TRBJ2-1, reads KAGVTQTPRYLIKTRGQQVTLSCSPISGHRSVSWYQQTPGQGLQFLFEYFSETQRNKGNFPGRFSGRQFSNSRSEMNVSTLELGDSALYLCASSLTSGAGGEQFFGPGTRLTVL.